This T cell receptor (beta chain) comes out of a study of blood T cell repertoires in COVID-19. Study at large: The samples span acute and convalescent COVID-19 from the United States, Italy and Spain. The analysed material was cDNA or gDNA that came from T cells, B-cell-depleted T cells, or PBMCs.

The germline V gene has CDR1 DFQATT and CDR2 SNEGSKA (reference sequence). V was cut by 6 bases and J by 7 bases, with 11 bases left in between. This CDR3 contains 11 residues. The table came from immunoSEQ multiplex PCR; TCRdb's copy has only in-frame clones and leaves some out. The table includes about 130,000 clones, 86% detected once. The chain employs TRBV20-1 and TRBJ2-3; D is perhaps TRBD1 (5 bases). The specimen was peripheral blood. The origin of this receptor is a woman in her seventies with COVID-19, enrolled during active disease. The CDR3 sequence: CSARAYNTQYF. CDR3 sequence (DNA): TGCAGTGCCAGGGCCTATAATACGCAGTATTTT.